A selection of T cell receptor beta chains follows, all from one sample in a study of blood T cells in healthy people across ages. One entry per CDR3 protein, called by TCRdb with MiXCR from the 5' RACE reads. Among 890,000 or so distinct CDR3 sequences listed, less than 80% were seen once. The specimen sequenced was blood. The receptors originated from a man aged 25-45 years in good health. CDR3s include the opening cysteine and the closing phenylalanine or tryptophan. Fields, in order: V gene, J gene, CDR3 protein.

v_call: TRBV6-6; j_call: TRBJ2-1; cdr3_aa: CASSSGQGVSAYNEQFF
v_call: TRBV5-1; j_call: TRBJ1-2; cdr3_aa: CASSSNPGRQINYGYTF
v_call: TRBV12-3/TRBV12-4; j_call: TRBJ1-5; cdr3_aa: CASSPGDRVAPRPQHF
v_call: TRBV5-1; j_call: TRBJ2-7; cdr3_aa: CASSLGLAGVLEQYF
v_call: TRBV4-2; j_call: TRBJ2-7; cdr3_aa: CASSQVERRTVGEQYF
v_call: TRBV4-1; j_call: TRBJ2-7; cdr3_aa: CASSGRLAGGRSYEQYF
v_call: TRBV28; j_call: TRBJ2-7; cdr3_aa: CASIAGPSYEQYF
v_call: TRBV7-2; j_call: TRBJ2-7; cdr3_aa: CASSLAQNEQYF
v_call: TRBV6-5; j_call: TRBJ2-3; cdr3_aa: CASSYEDPRMGTDTQYF
v_call: TRBV20-1; j_call: TRBJ2-5; cdr3_aa: CSAWISRETQYF
v_call: TRBV6-5; j_call: TRBJ1-2; cdr3_aa: CASRPPPGDTNYGYTF
v_call: TRBV20-1; j_call: TRBJ2-1; cdr3_aa: CSARDVAAARADYNEQFF
v_call: TRBV9; j_call: TRBJ2-7; cdr3_aa: CASSVGISGGQSSYEQYF
v_call: TRBV29-1; j_call: TRBJ2-4; cdr3_aa: CGVEARQAAKNIQYF
v_call: TRBV10-3; j_call: .; cdr3_aa: CAISESGRDRETQYF
v_call: TRBV6-2/TRBV6-3; j_call: TRBJ2-7; cdr3_aa: CASRTNPGGFPYEQYF
v_call: TRBV20-1; j_call: TRBJ2-5; cdr3_aa: CSARAGSKETQYF
v_call: TRBV25-1; j_call: TRBJ1-2; cdr3_aa: CASSEGGTGSRGYGYTF
v_call: TRBV7-2; j_call: TRBJ1-6; cdr3_aa: CASSRRRDGSSPLHF
v_call: TRBV20-1; j_call: TRBJ2-7; cdr3_aa: CSASVVTASSYEQYF
v_call: TRBV6-7; j_call: .; cdr3_aa: CASTDCPWETQYF
v_call: TRBV6-5; j_call: TRBJ2-7; cdr3_aa: CASSLEGQFIEQYF
v_call: TRBV6-5; j_call: TRBJ2-2; cdr3_aa: CASSYGGLTNTGELFF